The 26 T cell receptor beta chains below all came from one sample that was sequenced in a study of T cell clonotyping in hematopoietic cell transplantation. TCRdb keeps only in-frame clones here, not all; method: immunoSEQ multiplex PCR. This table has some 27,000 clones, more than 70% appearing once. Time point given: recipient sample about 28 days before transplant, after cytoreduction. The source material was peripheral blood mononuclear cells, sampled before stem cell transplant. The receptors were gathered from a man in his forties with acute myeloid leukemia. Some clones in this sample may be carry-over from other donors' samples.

DNA of the CDR3: TGTGCCAGCAGCCACAGGGCGATAATGAACACTGAAGCTTTCTTT. This sequence encodes CASSHRAIMNTEAFF. The V and J genes are TRBV6-5 and TRBJ1-1, with a tentative D call TRBD1 (6 bases). The CDR3 sequence is 15 residues long. Trimming shortened V by 6 bases and J by 0 bases, and 14 bases separated the two germline ends. The germline V gene has CDR1 MNHEY and CDR2 SVGAGI.

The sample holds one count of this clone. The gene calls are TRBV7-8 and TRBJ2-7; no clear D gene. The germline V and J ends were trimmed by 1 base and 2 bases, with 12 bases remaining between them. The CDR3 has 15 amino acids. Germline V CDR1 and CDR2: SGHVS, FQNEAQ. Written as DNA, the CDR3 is TGTGCCAGCAGCTTAGAAGGCCATGGGCCCTACGAGCAGTACTTC. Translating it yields CASSLEGHGPYEQYF.

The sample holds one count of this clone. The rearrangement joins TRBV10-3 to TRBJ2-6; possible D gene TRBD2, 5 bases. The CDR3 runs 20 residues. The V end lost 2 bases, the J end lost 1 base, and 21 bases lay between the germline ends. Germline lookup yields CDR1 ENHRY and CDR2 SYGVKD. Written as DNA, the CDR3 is TGTGCCATCAGTGAGCCCGGACTCACCACTATTTCTTCTGGGGCCAACGTCCTGACTTTC. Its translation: CAISEPGLTTISSGANVLTF.

CDR3 coding DNA: TGCGCCAGCCGGGACACTTCCTACGAGCAGTACTTC. Residues: CASRDTSYEQYF. J is TRBJ2-7 and V is TRBV5-1; possibly TRBD1 for D (6 bases). The CDR3 extends over 12 amino acids. The ends were cut back, 7 bases at V and 1 base at J, with 9 bases in the middle. Germline lookup yields CDR1 SGHRS and CDR2 YFSETQ.

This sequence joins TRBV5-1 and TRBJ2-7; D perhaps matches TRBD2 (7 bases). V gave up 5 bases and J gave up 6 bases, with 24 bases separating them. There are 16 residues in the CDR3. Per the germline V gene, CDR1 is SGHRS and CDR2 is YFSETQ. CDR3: CASSPRGAGSSVEQYF. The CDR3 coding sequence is TGCGCCAGCAGTCCCCGGGGGGCCGGGTCATCAGTCGAGCAGTACTTC.

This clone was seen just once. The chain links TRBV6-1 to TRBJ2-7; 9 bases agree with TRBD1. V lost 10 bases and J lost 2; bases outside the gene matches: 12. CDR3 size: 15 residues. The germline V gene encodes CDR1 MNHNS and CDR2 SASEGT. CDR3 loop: CATGTGYLGAYEQYF. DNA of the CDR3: TGTGCCACCGGGACAGGGTACCTAGGGGCCTACGAGCAGTACTTC.

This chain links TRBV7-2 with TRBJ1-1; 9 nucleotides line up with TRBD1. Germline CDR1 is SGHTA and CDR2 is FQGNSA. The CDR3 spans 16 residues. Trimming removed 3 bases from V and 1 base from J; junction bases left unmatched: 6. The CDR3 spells CASSFHRGPGNTEAFF. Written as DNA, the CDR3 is TGTGCCAGCAGCTTCCACAGGGGGCCGGGGAACACTGAAGCTTTCTTT.

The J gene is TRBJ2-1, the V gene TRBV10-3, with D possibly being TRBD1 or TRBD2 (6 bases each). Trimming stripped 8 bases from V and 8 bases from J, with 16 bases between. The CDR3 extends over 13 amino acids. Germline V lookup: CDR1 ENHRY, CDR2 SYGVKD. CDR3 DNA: TGTGCCATCGCCTGGGGGGCCTTGGATGAGCAGTTCTTC. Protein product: CAIAWGALDEQFF.

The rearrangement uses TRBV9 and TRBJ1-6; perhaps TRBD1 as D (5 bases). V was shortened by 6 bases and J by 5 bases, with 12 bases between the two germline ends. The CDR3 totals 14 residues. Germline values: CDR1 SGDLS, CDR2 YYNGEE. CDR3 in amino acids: CASTRDSDNSPLHF. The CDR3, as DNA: TGTGCCAGCACCCGGGACTCAGATAATTCACCCCTCCACTTT.

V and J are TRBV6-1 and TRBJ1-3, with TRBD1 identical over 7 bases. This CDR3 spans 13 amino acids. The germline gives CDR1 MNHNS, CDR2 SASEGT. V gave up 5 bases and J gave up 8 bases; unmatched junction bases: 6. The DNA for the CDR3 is TGTGCCAGCAGTTCCCCAGGGGGATACACCATATATTTT. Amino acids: CASSSPGGYTIYF.

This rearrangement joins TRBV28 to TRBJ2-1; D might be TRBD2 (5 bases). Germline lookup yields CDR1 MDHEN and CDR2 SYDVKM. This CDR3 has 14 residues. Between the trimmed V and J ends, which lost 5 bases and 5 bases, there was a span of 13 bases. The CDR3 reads CASSLPDGNNEQFF. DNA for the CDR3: TGTGCCAGCAGTCTACCGGACGGGAACAATGAGCAGTTCTTC.

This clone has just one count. Written as DNA, the CDR3 is TGCGCCAGCAGCTTGTATGCGGTCGCAGCGGGAGTGGCGAGCTCCTACGAGCAGTACTTC. As protein: CASSLYAVAAGVASSYEQYF. This chain connects TRBV5-1 to TRBJ2-7; 8 bases align to TRBD2. The V and J ends lost 1 base and 0 bases, in that order; junction bases with no gene match: 18. The CDR3 spans 20 residues. Germline CDR1 SGHRS, CDR2 YFSETQ.

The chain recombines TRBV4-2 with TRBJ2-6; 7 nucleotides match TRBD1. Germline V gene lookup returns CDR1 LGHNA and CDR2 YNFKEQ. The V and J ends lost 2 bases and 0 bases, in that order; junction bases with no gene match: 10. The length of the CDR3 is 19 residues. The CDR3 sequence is CASSQRHRGPTSGANVLTF. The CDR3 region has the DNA TGTGCCAGCAGCCAACGACACAGGGGTCCTACCTCTGGGGCCAACGTCCTGACTTTC.

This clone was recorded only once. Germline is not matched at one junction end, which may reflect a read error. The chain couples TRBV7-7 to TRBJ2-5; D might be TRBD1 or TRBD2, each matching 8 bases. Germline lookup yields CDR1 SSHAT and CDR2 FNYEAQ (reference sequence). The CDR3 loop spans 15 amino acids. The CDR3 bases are TGTGCTAGCAGCTTAGCGGGGCAGGGGGCAGAGACCCAGTACTTC. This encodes CASSLAGQGAETQYF. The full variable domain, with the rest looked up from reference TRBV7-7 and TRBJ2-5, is GAGVSQSPRYKVTKRGQDVTLRCDPISSHATLYWYQQALGQGPEFLTYFNYEAQPDKSGLPSDRFSAERPEGSISTLTIQRTEQRDSAMYRCASSLAGQGAETQYFGPGTRLLVL.

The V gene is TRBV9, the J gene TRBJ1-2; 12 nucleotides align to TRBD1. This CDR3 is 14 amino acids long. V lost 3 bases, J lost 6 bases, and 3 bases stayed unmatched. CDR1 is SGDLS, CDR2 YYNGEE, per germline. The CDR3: CASSGGQGAHGYTF. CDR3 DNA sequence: TGTGCCAGCAGCGGGGGACAGGGGGCTCATGGCTACACCTTC.

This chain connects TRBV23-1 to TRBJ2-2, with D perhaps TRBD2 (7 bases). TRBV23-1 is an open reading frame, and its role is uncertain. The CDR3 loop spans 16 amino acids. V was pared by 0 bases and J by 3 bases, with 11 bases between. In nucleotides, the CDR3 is TGCGCCAGCAGTCAATCGGGGGGGCGAGACACCGGGGAGCTGTTTTTT. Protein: CASSQSGGRDTGELFF.

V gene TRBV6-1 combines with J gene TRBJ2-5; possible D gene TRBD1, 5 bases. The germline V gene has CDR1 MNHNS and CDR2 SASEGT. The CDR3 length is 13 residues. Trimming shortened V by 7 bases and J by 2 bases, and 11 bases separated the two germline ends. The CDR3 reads CASKNRNQETQYF. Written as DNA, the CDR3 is TGTGCCAGCAAGAACAGGAATCAAGAGACCCAGTACTTC.

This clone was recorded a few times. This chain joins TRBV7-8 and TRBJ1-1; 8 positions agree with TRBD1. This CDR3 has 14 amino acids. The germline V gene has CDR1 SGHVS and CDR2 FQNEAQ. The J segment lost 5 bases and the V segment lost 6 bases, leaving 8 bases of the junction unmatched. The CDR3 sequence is CASSFGQGSTEAFF. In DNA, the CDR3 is TGTGCCAGCAGTTTCGGACAGGGTAGTACTGAAGCTTTCTTT.

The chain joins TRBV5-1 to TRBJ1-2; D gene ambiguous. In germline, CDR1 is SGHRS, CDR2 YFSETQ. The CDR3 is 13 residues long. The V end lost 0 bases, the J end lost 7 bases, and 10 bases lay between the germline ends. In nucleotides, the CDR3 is TGCGCCAGCAGCTTGGAAAGGGATTTTGGCTACACCTTC. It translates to CASSLERDFGYTF.

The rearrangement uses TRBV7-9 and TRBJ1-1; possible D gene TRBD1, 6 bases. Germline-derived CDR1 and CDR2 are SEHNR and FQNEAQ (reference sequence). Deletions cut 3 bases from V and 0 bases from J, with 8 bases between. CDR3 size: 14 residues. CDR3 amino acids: CASSLTGLNTEAFF. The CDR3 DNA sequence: TGTGCCAGCAGCTTGACAGGACTGAACACTGAAGCTTTCTTT.

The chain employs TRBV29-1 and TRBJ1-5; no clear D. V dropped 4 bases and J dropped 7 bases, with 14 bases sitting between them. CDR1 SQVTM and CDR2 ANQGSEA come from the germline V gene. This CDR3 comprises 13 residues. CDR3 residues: CSVGSAVGQPQHF. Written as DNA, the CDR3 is TGCAGCGTTGGGTCGGCAGTAGGCCAGCCCCAGCATTTT.

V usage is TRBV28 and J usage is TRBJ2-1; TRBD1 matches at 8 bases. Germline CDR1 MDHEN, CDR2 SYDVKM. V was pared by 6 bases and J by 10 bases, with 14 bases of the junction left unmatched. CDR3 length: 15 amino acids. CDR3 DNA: TGTGCCAGCAGCCCTACGGGGCAGGGGGCAAGGGAGCAGTTCTTC. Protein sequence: CASSPTGQGAREQFF.

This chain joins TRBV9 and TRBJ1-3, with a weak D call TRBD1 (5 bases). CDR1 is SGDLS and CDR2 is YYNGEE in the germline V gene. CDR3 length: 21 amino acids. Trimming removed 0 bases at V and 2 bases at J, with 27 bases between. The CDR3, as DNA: TGTGCCAGCAGCGTAGGACCAGGGCGACAGTCAAGGGCCGTAACTGGAAACACCATATATTTT. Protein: CASSVGPGRQSRAVTGNTIYF.

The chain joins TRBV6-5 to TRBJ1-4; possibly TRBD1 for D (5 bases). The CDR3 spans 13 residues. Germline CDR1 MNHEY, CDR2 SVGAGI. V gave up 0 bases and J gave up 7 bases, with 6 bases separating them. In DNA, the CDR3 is TGTGCCAGCAGTTACTCGCAGGGTGAAAAACTGTTTTTT. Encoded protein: CASSYSQGEKLFF.

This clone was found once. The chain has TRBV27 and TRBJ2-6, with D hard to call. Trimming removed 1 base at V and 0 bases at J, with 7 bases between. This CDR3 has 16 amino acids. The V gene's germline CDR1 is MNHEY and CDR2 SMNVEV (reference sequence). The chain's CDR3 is CASSLYHSSGANVLTF. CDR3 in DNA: TGTGCCAGCAGTTTATATCATAGCTCTGGGGCCAACGTCCTGACTTTC.

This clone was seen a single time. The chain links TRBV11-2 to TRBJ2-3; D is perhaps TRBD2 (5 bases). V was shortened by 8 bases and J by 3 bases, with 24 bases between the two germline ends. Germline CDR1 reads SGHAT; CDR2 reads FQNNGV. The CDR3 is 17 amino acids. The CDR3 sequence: CASRRMNRVGETDTQYF. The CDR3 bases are TGTGCCAGCCGAAGGATGAATAGGGTCGGGGAGACAGATACGCAGTATTTT.